The 29 T cell receptor beta chains in this list originate from one sample, sequenced in a study of OX40 agonist ivuxolimab in advanced cancers. The protocol was immunoSEQ multiplex PCR, while the TCRdb copy is restricted to in-frame clones and leaves out a portion. The profile shows roughly 60,000 clones, 65% to 90% of them singletons. The input for sequencing was CD4+ or CD8+ T cells sorted from blood, taken in a trial of the OX40 agonist ivuxolimab. The origin of the receptors is an adult with an advanced solid tumor such as melanoma, head and neck, liver or kidney cancer.

The chain links TRBV30 to TRBJ2-3; 7 nucleotides line up with TRBD2. The CDR3 is 16 residues long. Germline CDR1 GTSNPN, CDR2 SVGIG (reference sequence). J lost 2 bases, V lost 0 bases, and 8 bases had no gene match. CDR3: CAWSVRASGLTDTQYF. The CDR3 DNA sequence: TGTGCCTGGAGTGTAAGGGCTAGCGGACTCACAGATACGCAGTATTTT.

This chain joins TRBV6-1 and TRBJ2-7; D remains ambiguous. The ends were cut back, 7 bases at V and 5 bases at J, with 18 bases in the middle. Germline V gene sequence: CDR1 MNHNS, CDR2 SASEGT. This CDR3 contains 14 residues. CDR3 protein: CASKLDQSTHEQYF. The DNA for the CDR3 is TGTGCCAGCAAGCTGGATCAGAGCACCCACGAGCAGTACTTC.

Note on this clone: At one boundary the junction diverges from the germline segment, which might be a read error. This chain joins TRBV28 and TRBJ2-7; D gene ambiguous. This CDR3 region has 12 residues. Per the germline V gene, CDR1 is MDHEN and CDR2 is SYDVKM. The CDR3: CASTTERLPQSF. CDR3 coding DNA: TGTGCCAGCACCACGGAGAGGCTCCCTCAAAGCTTC.

The rearrangement uses TRBV4-1 and TRBJ2-1; D is unclear. The CDR3 totals 16 residues. V was trimmed by 2 bases and J by 3 bases, leaving 14 bases between them. The germline CDR1 and CDR2 sequences are MGHRA and YSYEKL. CDR3 nucleotides: TGCGCCAGCAGCCAATCCGCCAGTAAGTACTACAATGAGCAGTTCTTC. It yields the protein CASSQSASKYYNEQFF.

This clone showed up just once. The CDR3: CASSSGSTSNRAKTQYF. Written as DNA, the CDR3 is TGTGCCAGCAGCTCGGGGAGTACTAGTAACAGGGCGAAGACCCAGTACTTC. This chain connects TRBV5-4 to TRBJ2-5, with a weak D call TRBD1 (6 bases). There are 17 residues in the CDR3. Trimming took 3 bases from V and 6 from J, leaving 24 bases between them. Germline assignment: CDR1 SGHNT and CDR2 YYREEE (reference sequence).

V gene TRBV29-1 combines with J gene TRBJ1-6; maybe TRBD1 (5 bases). This CDR3 comprises 13 residues. Germline CDR1 and CDR2: SQVTM and ANQGSEA. V gave up 6 bases and J gave up 7 bases, with 13 bases separating them. For the CDR3, the DNA is TGCAGCGTCGCGGGGACTTTAAATTCACCCCTCCACTTT. Translated: CSVAGTLNSPLHF.

The chain joins TRBV19 to TRBJ2-3; D not certain. The germline CDR1 and CDR2 sequences are LNHDA and SQIVND (reference sequence). The V end lost 5 bases, the J end lost 0 bases, and 15 bases lay between the germline ends. The length of the CDR3 is 16 residues. CDR3 loop: CASSPFPAGSTDTQYF. As DNA, the CDR3 is TGTGCCAGTAGTCCCTTTCCGGCAGGTAGCACAGATACGCAGTATTTT.

This clone has a handful of counts. This chain joins TRBV10-2 and TRBJ2-7, with D unresolved. This CDR3 has 16 residues. V dropped 4 bases and J dropped 4 bases, with 20 bases sitting between them. Per germline, CDR1 WSHSY and CDR2 SAAADI. CDR3 nucleotide sequence: TGCGCCAGCAGTGGTCGGCCTCGGCTGCTCGTGTACGAGCAGTACTTC. Residues: CASSGRPRLLVYEQYF.

Regarding this clone: Its ends do not fully match the called genes, so a read error is possible. V and J are TRBV4-1 and TRBJ1-2; D gene uncertain. CDR1 is MGHRA and CDR2 is YSYEKL in the germline V gene. The CDR3 has 12 residues. CDR3 in amino acids: CASSQETGRRSF. The DNA for the CDR3 is TGCGCCAGCAGCCAAGAGACGGGTCGGAGGTCCTTC.

V is TRBV18 and J is TRBJ1-1; the D gene is possibly TRBD1 (5 bases). Trimming pared 3 bases from V and 6 bases from J, leaving 11 bases between. Germline CDR1 is KGHSH and CDR2 is LQKENI. CDR3 size: 13 residues. CDR3 coding DNA: TGTGCCAGCTCACCCCAACAGGAGGCTGAAGCTTTCTTT. This gives the protein CASSPQQEAEAFF.

The genes are TRBV2 and TRBJ2-1, with TRBD2 matching over 7 bases. Germline V gene sequence: CDR1 SNHLY, CDR2 FYNNEI. The CDR3 consists of 16 residues. The trim removed 7 bases at V and 4 bases at J, leaving 13 bases unmatched. The CDR3 region has the DNA TGTGCCAGCATTATTGGGGGAGGGCTCCCTTACAATGAGCAGTTCTTC. Amino acid sequence: CASIIGGGLPYNEQFF.

This chain uses TRBV6-1 with TRBJ2-1, with TRBD2 identical over 9 bases. Germline-derived CDR1 and CDR2 are MNHNS and SASEGT. The CDR3 runs to 16 residues. With 3 bases clipped from V and 7 bases from J, the junction kept 10 bases outside the gene matches. The CDR3 loop reads CASSDSERGAHNEQFF. For the CDR3, the DNA is TGTGCCAGCAGTGATTCCGAGCGGGGGGCGCATAATGAGCAGTTCTTC.

The gene calls are TRBV15 and TRBJ2-7, with 14 bases matching TRBD2. The V gene's germline CDR1 is LNHNV and CDR2 YYDKDF (reference sequence). The CDR3 contains 18 residues. V dropped 3 bases and J dropped 3; count of bases not matched to a gene: 10. The CDR3 nucleotides read TGTGCCACCAGCAGGGGGACTAGCGGGAGTTCTCCAAACTACGAGCAGTACTTC. It yields the protein CATSRGTSGSSPNYEQYF.

V gene TRBV5-8 combines with J gene TRBJ2-6, with D unclear. The V end lost 2 bases, the J end lost 0 bases, and 9 bases lay between the germline ends. The CDR3 has 16 residues. The germline V gene has CDR1 SGHTS and CDR2 YDEGEE. This CDR3 reads CASSFWLVSGANVLTF. CDR3 DNA: TGTGCCAGCAGCTTTTGGCTGGTCTCTGGGGCCAACGTCCTGACTTTC. The full variable domain, its missing parts supplied by reference TRBV5-8 and TRBJ2-6, is EAGVTQSPTHLIKTRGQQATLRCSPISGHTSVYWYQQALGLGLQFLLWYDEGEERNRGNFPPRFSGRQFPNYSSELNVNALELEDSALYLCASSFWLVSGANVLTFGAGSRLTVL.

The gene calls are TRBV21-1 and TRBJ1-2. TRBV21-1 has pseudogene status. The CDR3 spans 16 residues. The CDR3 coding sequence is TGTGCCAGCAGCCGTTTTAGGGGGGCGAACCCGGATGGCTACACCTTC. Amino acid sequence: CASSRFRGANPDGYTF.

The rearrangement uses TRBV4-1 and TRBJ1-5, with D unclear. Germline V gene data show CDR1 as MGHRA and CDR2 as YSYEKL. This CDR3 spans 14 amino acids. Trimming shortened V by 0 bases and J by 9 bases, and 12 bases separated the two germline ends. As DNA, the CDR3 is TGCGCCAGCAGCCAAGAGGCTCGTGATTGGCCCCAGCATTTT. Its translation: CASSQEARDWPQHF.

In its sample, this clone was seen once. The chain carries TRBV6-4 and TRBJ2-1; TRBD2 is a possible D gene (6 bases). Germline V gene lookup returns CDR1 MRHNA and CDR2 SNTAGT. V was cut by 0 bases and J by 0 bases, with 15 bases left in between. The CDR3 has 18 residues. Here the CDR3 reads CASSDSATRSGSYNEQFF. CDR3 bases: TGTGCCAGCAGTGACTCGGCGACTAGGTCAGGCTCCTACAATGAGCAGTTCTTC.

The gene calls are TRBV5-4 and TRBJ1-5; TRBD1 is a possible D gene (5 bases). The V end lost 4 bases, the J end lost 1 base, and 12 bases lay between the germline ends. CDR1 SGHNT and CDR2 YYREEE come from the germline V gene (reference sequence). The CDR3 spans 15 residues. The CDR3 region is CASSPGGGSNQPQHF. In DNA, the CDR3 is TGTGCCAGCAGCCCCGGTGGGGGGAGCAATCAGCCCCAGCATTTT.

The chain uses TRBV6-1 and TRBJ2-3; D might be TRBD1 (6 bases). The CDR3 length is 14 residues. Deletions cut 6 bases from V and 4 bases from J, with 14 bases between. Germline values: CDR1 MNHNS, CDR2 SASEGT. The CDR3 bases are TGTGCCAGCAGACCGGACAGAGTCTCAGATACGCAGTATTTT. Translated: CASRPDRVSDTQYF.

This clone occurred once. The chain links TRBV30 to TRBJ2-5; D possibly uses TRBD1 or TRBD2 (5 bases each). The CDR3 sequence is 12 residues long. The V end lost 4 bases, the J end lost 7 bases, and 13 bases lay between the germline ends. The germline gives CDR1 GTSNPN, CDR2 SVGIG (reference sequence). CDR3 in amino acids: CAWTHGGGTQYF. The CDR3 DNA reads as TGTGCCTGGACGCACGGTGGGGGGACCCAGTACTTC.

This clone was counted between two and nine times. The chain joins TRBV14 to TRBJ2-7; no definite D call. CDR3 length equals 13 residues. The ends were cut back, 3 bases at V and 3 bases at J, with 9 bases in the middle. CDR1 is SGHDN and CDR2 is FVKESK in the germline V gene. This CDR3 reads CASSQLGYYEQYF. The CDR3 nucleotides are TGTGCCAGCAGCCAGTTGGGGTACTACGAGCAGTACTTC.

This clone was detected a few times. The rearrangement uses TRBV2 and TRBJ1-2; tentatively, D is TRBD1 (6 bases). CDR1 is SNHLY, CDR2 FYNNEI, per germline. The CDR3 has 12 residues. The germline V and J ends were trimmed by 6 bases and 5 bases, with 10 bases remaining between them. Written as DNA, the CDR3 is TGTGCCAGCAGGACGACAGGTTATGGCTACACCTTC. As protein: CASRTTGYGYTF.

The chain recombines TRBV6-5 with TRBJ2-7; no clear D gene. CDR1 MNHEY and CDR2 SVGAGI come from the germline V gene. Trimming removed 7 bases at V and 3 bases at J, with 13 bases between. The CDR3 consists of 13 residues. In DNA form, the CDR3 reads TGTGCCAGCACCCCGGCAGCCAGCTACGAGCAGTACTTC. Its translation is CASTPAASYEQYF.

The chain joins TRBV5-6 to TRBJ2-5; D is unclear. This CDR3 region has 13 residues. Per the germline V gene, CDR1 is SGHDT and CDR2 is YYEEEE. Trimming shortened V by 4 bases and J by 5 bases, and 12 bases separated the two germline ends. The DNA for the CDR3 is TGTGCCAGCAGCCTAAGAGTCCGGGAGACCCAGTACTTC. It encodes CASSLRVRETQYF.

A single count supports this clone. The chain combines TRBV16 with TRBJ2-2; tentatively, D is TRBD2 (5 bases). Germline values: CDR1 KGHSY, CDR2 FQNENV. The CDR3 contains 17 residues. V was cut by 3 bases and J by 4 bases, with 18 bases left in between. The CDR3, as DNA: TGTGCCAGCAGCCAGGTTAGAGGGATGACGGGCACCGGGGAGCTGTTTTTT. This translates into CASSQVRGMTGTGELFF.

V is TRBV19 and J is TRBJ2-5, with D perhaps TRBD2 (6 bases). V shed 3 bases and J shed 5 bases, with 16 bases lying between them. The germline V gene encodes CDR1 LNHDA and CDR2 SQIVND (reference sequence). The length of the CDR3 is 15 residues. CDR3 nucleotide sequence: TGTGCCAGTAGTATTACCGGAGGGGTGTCGGAGACCCAGTACTTC. Its protein is CASSITGGVSETQYF.

This chain joins TRBV7-9 and TRBJ2-7; 8 bases are a match to TRBD2. The junction had 10 bases not matched to a gene; V was cut back by 6 bases and J by 3 bases. CDR1 is SEHNR and CDR2 is FQNEAQ in the germline V gene (reference sequence). There are 15 residues in the CDR3. The CDR3, as DNA: TGTGCCAGCAGTTCCAGGACTAGCCCCCTCTACGAGCAGTACTTC. Amino acids: CASSSRTSPLYEQYF. Combining the CDR3 with reference TRBV7-9 and TRBJ2-7 gives the whole variable domain DTGVSQNPRHKITKRGQNVTFRCDPISEHNRLYWYRQTLGQGPEFLTYFQNEAQLEKSRLLSDRFSAERPKGSFSTLEIQRTEQGDSAMYLCASSSRTSPLYEQYFGPGTRLTVT.

The V call is TRBV5-1, the J call TRBJ2-5; D possibly corresponds to TRBD1 (5 bases). This CDR3 has 14 amino acids. Germline V gene sequence: CDR1 SGHRS, CDR2 YFSETQ. V lost 1 base to trimming and J lost 5 bases, with 12 bases between them. The CDR3 loop is CASSLTGPRETQYF. The DNA of the CDR3 is TGCGCCAGCAGCTTGACAGGCCCTAGGGAGACCCAGTACTTC. Full variable domain (missing parts from reference TRBV5-1 and TRBJ2-5): KAGVTQTPRYLIKTRGQQVTLSCSPISGHRSVSWYQQTPGQGLQFLFEYFSETQRNKGNFPGRFSGRQFSNSRSEMNVSTLELGDSALYLCASSLTGPRETQYFGPGTRLLVL.

The chain employs TRBV6-4 and TRBJ1-3; no definite D call. Trimming removed 6 bases from V and 0 bases from J, with 6 bases in between. Germline V CDR1 and CDR2: MRHNA, SNTAGT. The CDR3 runs to 13 residues. CDR3 nucleotides: TGTGCCAGCAGCCCAGACTCTGGAAACACCATATATTTT. Its translation is CASSPDSGNTIYF.